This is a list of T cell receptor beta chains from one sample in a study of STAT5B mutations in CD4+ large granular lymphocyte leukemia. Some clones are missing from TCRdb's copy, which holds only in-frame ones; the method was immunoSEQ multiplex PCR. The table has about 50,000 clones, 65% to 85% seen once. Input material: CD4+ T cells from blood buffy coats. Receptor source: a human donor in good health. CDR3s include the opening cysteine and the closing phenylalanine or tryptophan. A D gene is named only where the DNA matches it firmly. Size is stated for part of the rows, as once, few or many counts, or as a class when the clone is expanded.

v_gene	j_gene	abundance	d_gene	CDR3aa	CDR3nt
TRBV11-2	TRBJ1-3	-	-	CASSPEGGRDTIYF	TGTGCCAGCAGCCCCGAGGGGGGCCGGGACACCATATATTTT
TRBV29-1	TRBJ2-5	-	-	CSAQRGGRETQYF	TGCAGCGCCCAACGAGGGGGGCGAGAGACCCAGTACTTC
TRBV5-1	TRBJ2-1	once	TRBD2	CASRESGGAYTEQFF	TGCGCCAGCAGAGAGAGCGGGGGGGCCTACACTGAGCAGTTCTTC
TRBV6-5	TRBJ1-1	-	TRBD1	CASRTGGSGTEAFF	TGTGCCAGCAGAACAGGGGGCTCGGGCACTGAAGCTTTCTTT
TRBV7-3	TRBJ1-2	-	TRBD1	CASSEQGAVKGYTF	TGTGCCAGCAGCGAACAGGGGGCTGTTAAGGGCTACACCTTC
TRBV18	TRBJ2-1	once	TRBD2	CASSKLAGGGDEQFF	TGTGCCAGCTCGAAACTAGCGGGGGGGGGCGATGAGCAGTTCTTC
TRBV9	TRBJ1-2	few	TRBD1	CASSVQGAGGYTF	TGTGCCAGCAGCGTTCAGGGGGCTGGTGGCTACACCTTC
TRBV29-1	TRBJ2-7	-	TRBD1	CSATGGYEQYF	TGCAGCGCTACAGGGGGATACGAGCAGTACTTC
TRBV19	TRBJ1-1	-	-	CASSIDRNRLAEAFF	TGTGCCAGTAGTATTGACCGGAACAGGCTCGCTGAAGCTTTCTTT
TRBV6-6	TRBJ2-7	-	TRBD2	CASSYSRLAGSEQYF	TGTGCCAGCAGTTACTCGAGGCTAGCGGGGAGCGAGCAGTACTTC
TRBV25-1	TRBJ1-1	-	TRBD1	CASSDSGTGGLNTEAFF	TGTGCCAGCAGTGACTCCGGGACAGGGGGCCTGAACACTGAAGCTTTCTTT
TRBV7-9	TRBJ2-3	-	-	CASSYPPTDTQYF	TGTGCCAGCAGCTACCCTCCCACAGATACGCAGTATTTT
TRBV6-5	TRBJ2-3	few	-	CASSYQGGDGDTQYF	TGTGCCAGCAGTTACCAGGGGGGGGACGGGGATACGCAGTATTTT
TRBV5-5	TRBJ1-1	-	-	CASSLNAPGTEAFF	TGTGCCAGCAGCTTGAACGCTCCCGGGACTGAAGCTTTCTTT
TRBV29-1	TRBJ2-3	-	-	CSVQGSYSTDTQYF	TGCAGCGTTCAGGGATCCTATAGCACAGATACGCAGTATTTT
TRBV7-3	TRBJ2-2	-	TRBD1	CASSLQGAVGTGELFF	TGTGCCAGCAGCCTACAGGGGGCAGTTGGCACCGGGGAGCTGTTTTTT
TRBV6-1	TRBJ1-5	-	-	CASSAQGTSNNQPQHF	TGTGCCAGCAGTGCGCAGGGGACTTCGAATAATCAGCCCCAGCATTTT
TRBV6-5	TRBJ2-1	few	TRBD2	CASRGWGGNEQFF	TGTGCCAGCAGAGGATGGGGGGGCAATGAGCAGTTCTTC
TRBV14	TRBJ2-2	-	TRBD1	CASSQARGRTGELFF	TGTGCCAGCAGCCAAGCCAGGGGGCGAACCGGGGAGCTGTTTTTT
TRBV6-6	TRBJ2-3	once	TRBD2	CASRREGTDTQYF	TGTGCCAGCAGGCGGGAGGGCACAGATACGCAGTATTTT
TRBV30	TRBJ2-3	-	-	CAWTAPGSRSDTQYF	TGTGCCTGGACCGCCCCCGGGAGTAGGTCAGATACGCAGTATTTT
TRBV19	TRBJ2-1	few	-	CASSIEGGVVYNEQFF	TGTGCCAGTAGTATCGAGGGGGGAGTCGTTTACAATGAGCAGTTCTTC
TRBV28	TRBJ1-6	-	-	CASSLWGAIYNSPLHF	TGTGCCAGCAGTTTATGGGGGGCAATCTATAATTCACCCCTCCACTTT
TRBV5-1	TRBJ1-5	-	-	CASSLEGSRNQPQHF	TGCGCCAGCAGCTTGGAGGGGTCCCGCAATCAGCCCCAGCATTTT
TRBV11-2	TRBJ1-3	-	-	CASSLDLGYSGNTIYF	TGTGCCAGCAGCTTAGACTTGGGGTACTCTGGAAACACCATATATTTT
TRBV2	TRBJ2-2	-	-	CASGRGESDTGELFF	TGTGCCAGCGGAAGGGGGGAATCGGACACCGGGGAGCTGTTTTTT
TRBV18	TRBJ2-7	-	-	CASSPQVGAYEQYF	TGTGCCAGCTCACCCCAGGTAGGGGCCTACGAGCAGTACTTC
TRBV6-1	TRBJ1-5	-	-	CASGVGNQPQHF	TGTGCCAGCGGGGTTGGCAATCAGCCCCAGCATTTT
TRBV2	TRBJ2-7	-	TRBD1	CASSGRTGGYEQYF	TGTGCCAGCAGTGGTCGGACAGGGGGCTACGAGCAGTACTTC
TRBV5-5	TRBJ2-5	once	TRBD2	CASSSTTSSWVTQYF	TGTGCCAGCAGCTCAACGACTAGCTCGTGGGTGACCCAGTACTTC
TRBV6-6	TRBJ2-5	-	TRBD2	CASSVAGFMEETQYF	TGTGCCAGCAGTGTAGCGGGCTTTATGGAAGAGACCCAGTACTTC
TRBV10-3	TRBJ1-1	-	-	CAISESSTPEAFF	TGTGCCATCAGTGAGTCGAGTACTCCAGAAGCTTTCTTT
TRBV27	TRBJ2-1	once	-	CASTSEGRNNEQFF	TGTGCCAGCACTTCGGAAGGTCGGAACAATGAGCAGTTCTTC
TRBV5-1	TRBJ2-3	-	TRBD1	CASSLMGQGPDTQYF	TGCGCCAGCAGCTTGATGGGACAGGGTCCAGATACGCAGTATTTT
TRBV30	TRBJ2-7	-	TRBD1	CAWSVLGGPTSYEQYF	TGTGCCTGGAGTGTATTAGGGGGCCCCACGTCCTACGAGCAGTACTTC
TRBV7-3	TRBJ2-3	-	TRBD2	CASSQGLAPDTQYF	TGTGCCAGCAGCCAAGGACTAGCGCCAGATACGCAGTATTTT
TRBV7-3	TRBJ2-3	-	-	CASSLGAATQYF	TGTGCCAGCAGCTTAGGAGCTGCTACGCAGTATTTT
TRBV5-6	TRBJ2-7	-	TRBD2	CASSRATSGLRRGEQYF	TGTGCCAGCAGCCGAGCCACTAGCGGTCTTAGAAGGGGGGAGCAGTACTTC
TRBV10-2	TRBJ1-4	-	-	CASRGGGEKLFF	TGCGCCAGCCGAGGGGGAGGGGAAAAACTGTTTTTT
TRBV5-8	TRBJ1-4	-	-	CASSLAPITNEKLFF	TGTGCCAGCAGCTTAGCACCAATAACTAATGAAAAACTGTTTTTT
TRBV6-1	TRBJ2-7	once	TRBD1	CASSVRGQGPYEQYF	TGTGCCAGCAGTGTAAGGGGACAGGGACCCTACGAGCAGTACTTC
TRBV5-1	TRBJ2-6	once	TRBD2	CASGTSGSSGANVLTF	TGCGCCAGTGGGACTAGCGGGAGTTCCGGGGCCAACGTCCTGACTTTC
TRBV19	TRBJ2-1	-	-	CASGEGAYNEQFF	TGTGCCAGTGGGGAGGGGGCATACAATGAGCAGTTCTTC
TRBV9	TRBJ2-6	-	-	CASSVGPLSGANVLTF	TGTGCCAGCAGCGTAGGCCCCCTCTCTGGGGCCAACGTCCTGACTTTC
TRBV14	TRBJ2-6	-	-	CASSSWPASGANVLTF	TGTGCCAGCAGCTCGTGGCCCGCCTCTGGGGCCAACGTCCTGACTTTC
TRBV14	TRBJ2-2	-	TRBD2	CASSPGTRATGELFF	TGTGCCAGCAGCCCCGGGACTAGGGCCACCGGGGAGCTGTTTTTT
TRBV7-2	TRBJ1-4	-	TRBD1	CASSTTGTGRVFF	TGTGCCAGCAGCACCACCGGGACAGGGAGGGTGTTTTTT
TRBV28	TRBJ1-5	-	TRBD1	CASIPSQGANQPQHF	TGTGCCAGCATTCCTTCCCAGGGGGCGAATCAGCCCCAGCATTTT
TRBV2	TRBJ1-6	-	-	CASSEVDPRSPLHF	TGTGCCAGCAGTGAAGTGGACCCCCGATCACCCCTCCACTTT
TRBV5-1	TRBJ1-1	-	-	CASSLRGETEAFF	TGCGCCAGCAGCTTGAGGGGTGAAACTGAAGCTTTCTTT
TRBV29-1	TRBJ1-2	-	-	CSVAGSVSGYTF	TGCAGCGTCGCGGGCAGCGTGAGTGGCTACACCTTC